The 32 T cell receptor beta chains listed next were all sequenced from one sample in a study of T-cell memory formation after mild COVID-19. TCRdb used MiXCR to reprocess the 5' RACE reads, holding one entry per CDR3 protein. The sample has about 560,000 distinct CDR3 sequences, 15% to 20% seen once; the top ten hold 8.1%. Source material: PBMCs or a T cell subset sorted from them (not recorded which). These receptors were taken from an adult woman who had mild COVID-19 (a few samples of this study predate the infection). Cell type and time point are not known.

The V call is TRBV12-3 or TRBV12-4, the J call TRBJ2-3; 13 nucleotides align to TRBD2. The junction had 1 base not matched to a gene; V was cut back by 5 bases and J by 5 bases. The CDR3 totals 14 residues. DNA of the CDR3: TGTGCCAGCAGTACTAGCGGGGGGGTAGATACGCAGTATTTT. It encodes CASSTSGGVDTQYF.

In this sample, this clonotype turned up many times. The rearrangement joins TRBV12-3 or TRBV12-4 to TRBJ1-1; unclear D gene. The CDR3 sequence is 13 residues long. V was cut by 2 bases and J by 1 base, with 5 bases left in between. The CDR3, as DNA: TGTGCCAGCAGTTTAATAGGGAACACTGAAGCTTTCTTT. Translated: CASSLIGNTEAFF.

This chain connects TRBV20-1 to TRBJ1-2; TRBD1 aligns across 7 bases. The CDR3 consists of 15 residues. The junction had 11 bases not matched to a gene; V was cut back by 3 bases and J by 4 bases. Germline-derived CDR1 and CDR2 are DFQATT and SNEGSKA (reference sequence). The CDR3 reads CSASDRETYTYGYTF. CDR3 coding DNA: TGCAGTGCTAGCGACAGGGAAACTTACACCTATGGCTACACCTTC.

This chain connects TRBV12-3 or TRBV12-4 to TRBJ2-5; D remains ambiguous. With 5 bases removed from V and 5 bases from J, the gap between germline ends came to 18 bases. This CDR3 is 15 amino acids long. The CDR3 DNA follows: TGTGCCAGCAGTCCTCTGAGTCTGCGATCGGAGACCCAGTACTTC. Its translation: CASSPLSLRSETQYF.

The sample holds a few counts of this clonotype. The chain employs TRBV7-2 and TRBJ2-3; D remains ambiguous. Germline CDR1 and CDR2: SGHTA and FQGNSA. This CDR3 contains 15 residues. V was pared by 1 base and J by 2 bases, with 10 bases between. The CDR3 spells CASSLVGEVTDTQYF. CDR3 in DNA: TGTGCCAGCAGCTTAGTAGGAGAGGTCACAGATACGCAGTATTTT.

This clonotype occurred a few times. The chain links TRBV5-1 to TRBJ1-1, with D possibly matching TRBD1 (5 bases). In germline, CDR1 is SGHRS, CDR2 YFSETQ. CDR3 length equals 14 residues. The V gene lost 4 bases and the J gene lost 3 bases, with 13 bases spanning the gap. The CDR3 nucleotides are TGCGCCAGCAGCCCCCGGGACGGGGACACTGAAGCTTTCTTT. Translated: CASSPRDGDTEAFF.

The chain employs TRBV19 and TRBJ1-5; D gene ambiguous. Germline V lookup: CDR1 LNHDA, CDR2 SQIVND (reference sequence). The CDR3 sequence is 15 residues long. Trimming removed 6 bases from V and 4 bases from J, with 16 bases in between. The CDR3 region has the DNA TGTGCCAGTAGCTGGGCCGCGGTGGGAAATCAGCCCCAGCATTTT. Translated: CASSWAAVGNQPQHF.

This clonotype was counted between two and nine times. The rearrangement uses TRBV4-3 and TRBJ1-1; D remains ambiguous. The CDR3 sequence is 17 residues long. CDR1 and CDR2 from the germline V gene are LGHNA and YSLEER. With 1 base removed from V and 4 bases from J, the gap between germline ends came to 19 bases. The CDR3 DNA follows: TGCGCCAGCAGCCAAGGGGTAACTGGCCAGCTGAGCACTGAAGCTTTCTTT. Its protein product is CASSQGVTGQLSTEAFF.

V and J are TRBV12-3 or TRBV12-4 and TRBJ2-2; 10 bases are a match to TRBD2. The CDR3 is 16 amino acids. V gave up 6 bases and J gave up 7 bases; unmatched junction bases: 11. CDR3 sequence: CASSPELAGVHGELFF. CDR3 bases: TGTGCCAGCAGCCCAGAGCTAGCGGGAGTACACGGGGAGCTGTTTTTT.

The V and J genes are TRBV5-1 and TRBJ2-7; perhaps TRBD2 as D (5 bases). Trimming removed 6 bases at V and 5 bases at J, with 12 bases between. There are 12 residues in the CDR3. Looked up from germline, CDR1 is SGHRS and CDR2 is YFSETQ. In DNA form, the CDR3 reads TGCGCCAGCACCTCTTCCGGGGACGAGCAGTACTTC. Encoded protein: CASTSSGDEQYF.

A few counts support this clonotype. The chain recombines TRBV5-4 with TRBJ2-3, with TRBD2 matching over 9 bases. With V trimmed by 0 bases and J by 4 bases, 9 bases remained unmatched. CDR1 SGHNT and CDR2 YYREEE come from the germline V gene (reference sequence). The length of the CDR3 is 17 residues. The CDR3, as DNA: TGTGCCAGCAGCTTGGACGGGGGCGGGAGGGCCTCAGATACGCAGTATTTT. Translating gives CASSLDGGGRASDTQYF.

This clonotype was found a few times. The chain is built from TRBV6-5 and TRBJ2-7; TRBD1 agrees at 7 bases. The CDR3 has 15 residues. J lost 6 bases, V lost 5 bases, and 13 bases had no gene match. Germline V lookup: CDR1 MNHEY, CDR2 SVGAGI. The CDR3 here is CASSKGPPGGTEQYF. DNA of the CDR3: TGTGCCAGCAGTAAAGGACCGCCAGGGGGTACCGAGCAGTACTTC.

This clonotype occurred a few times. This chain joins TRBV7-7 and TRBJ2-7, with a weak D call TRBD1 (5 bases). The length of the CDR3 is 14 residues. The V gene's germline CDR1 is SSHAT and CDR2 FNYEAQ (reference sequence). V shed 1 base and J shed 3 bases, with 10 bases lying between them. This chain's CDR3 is CASSLGEGDYEQYF. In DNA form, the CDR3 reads TGTGCCAGCAGCTTAGGGGAAGGGGACTACGAGCAGTACTTC.

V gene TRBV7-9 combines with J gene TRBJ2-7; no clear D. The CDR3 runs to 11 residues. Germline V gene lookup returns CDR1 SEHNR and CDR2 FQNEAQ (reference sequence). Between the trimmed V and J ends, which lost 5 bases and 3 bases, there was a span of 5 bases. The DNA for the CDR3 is TGTGCCAGCAGCAACATCTACGAGCAGTACTTC. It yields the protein CASSNIYEQYF.

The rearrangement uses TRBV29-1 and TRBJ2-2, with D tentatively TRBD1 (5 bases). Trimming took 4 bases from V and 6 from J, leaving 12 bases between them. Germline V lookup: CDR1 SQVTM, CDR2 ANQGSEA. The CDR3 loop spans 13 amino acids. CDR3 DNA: TGCAGCGTTGTTGTCGCGACAGCCGGGGAGCTGTTTTTT. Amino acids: CSVVVATAGELFF.

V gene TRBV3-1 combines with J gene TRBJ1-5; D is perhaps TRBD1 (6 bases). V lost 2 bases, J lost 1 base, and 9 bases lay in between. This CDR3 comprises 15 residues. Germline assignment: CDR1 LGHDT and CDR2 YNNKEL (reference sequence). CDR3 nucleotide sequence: TGTGCCAGCAGCCAAACCGGGACAAGCAATCAGCCCCAGCATTTT. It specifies CASSQTGTSNQPQHF.

CDR3 in DNA: TGTGCCAGCAATAACAGGGGTAACACCGGGGAGCTGTTTTTT. This encodes CASNNRGNTGELFF. The V and J genes are TRBV6-5 and TRBJ2-2, with 7 bases identical to TRBD1. V lost 7 bases, J lost 2 bases, and 4 bases stayed unmatched. The CDR3 is 14 residues long. Germline lookup yields CDR1 MNHEY and CDR2 SVGAGI.

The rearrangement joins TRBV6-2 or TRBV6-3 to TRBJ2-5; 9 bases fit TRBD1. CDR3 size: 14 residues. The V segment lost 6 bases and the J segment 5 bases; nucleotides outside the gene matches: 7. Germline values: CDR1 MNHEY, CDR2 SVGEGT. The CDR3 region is CASREQGARETQYF. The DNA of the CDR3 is TGTGCCAGCAGGGAACAGGGGGCTCGGGAGACCCAGTACTTC.

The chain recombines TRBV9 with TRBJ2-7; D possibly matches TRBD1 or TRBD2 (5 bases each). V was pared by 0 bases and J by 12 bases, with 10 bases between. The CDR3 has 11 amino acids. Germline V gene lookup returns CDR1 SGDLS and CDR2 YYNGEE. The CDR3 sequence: CASSVGGTMYF. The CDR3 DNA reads TGTGCCAGCAGCGTAGGGGGGACCATGTACTTC.

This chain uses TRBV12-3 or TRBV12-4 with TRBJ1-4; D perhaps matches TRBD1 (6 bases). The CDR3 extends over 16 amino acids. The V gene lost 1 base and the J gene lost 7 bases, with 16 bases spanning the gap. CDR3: CASSLDSGGRGEKLFF. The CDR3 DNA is TGTGCCAGCAGTTTAGACTCGGGGGGGCGAGGTGAAAAACTGTTTTTT.

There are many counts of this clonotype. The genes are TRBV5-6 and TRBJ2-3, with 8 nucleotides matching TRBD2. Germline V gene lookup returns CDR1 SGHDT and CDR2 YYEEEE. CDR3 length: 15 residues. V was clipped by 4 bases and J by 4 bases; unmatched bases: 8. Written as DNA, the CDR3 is TGTGCCAGCAGCCTCCGGGGGGGCCCCGCAGATACGCAGTATTTT. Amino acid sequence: CASSLRGGPADTQYF. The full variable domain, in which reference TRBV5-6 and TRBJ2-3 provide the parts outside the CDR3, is DAGVTQSPTHLIKTRGQQVTLRCSPKSGHDTVSWYQQALGQGPQFIFQYYEEEERQRGNFPDRFSGHQFPNYSSELNVNALLLGDSALYLCASSLRGGPADTQYFGPGTRLTVL.

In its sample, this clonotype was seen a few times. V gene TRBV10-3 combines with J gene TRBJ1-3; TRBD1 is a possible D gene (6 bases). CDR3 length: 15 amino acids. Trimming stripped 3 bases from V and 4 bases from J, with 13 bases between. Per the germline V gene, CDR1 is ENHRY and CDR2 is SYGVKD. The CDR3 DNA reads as TGTGCCATCAGTGAAGCGGGGGCTGCGGGAAACACCATATATTTT. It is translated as CAISEAGAAGNTIYF.

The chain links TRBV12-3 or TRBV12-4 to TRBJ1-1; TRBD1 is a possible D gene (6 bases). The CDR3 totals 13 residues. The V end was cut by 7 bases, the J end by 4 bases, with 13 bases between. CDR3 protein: CASKRQVRTEAFF. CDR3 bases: TGTGCCAGCAAAAGACAGGTCCGCACTGAAGCTTTCTTT.

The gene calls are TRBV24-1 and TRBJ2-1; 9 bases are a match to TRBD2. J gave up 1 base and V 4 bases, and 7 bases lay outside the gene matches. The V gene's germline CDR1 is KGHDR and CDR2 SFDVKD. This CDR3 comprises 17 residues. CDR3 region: CATSDQVAGESYNEQFF. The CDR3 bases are TGTGCCACCAGTGACCAAGTAGCGGGAGAGTCCTACAATGAGCAGTTCTTC.

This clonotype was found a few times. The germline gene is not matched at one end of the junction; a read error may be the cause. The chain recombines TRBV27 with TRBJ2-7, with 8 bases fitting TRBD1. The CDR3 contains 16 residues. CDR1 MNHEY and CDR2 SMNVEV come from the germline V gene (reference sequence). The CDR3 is CASSLSGTGPSYEQYF. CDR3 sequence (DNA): TGTGCCAGCAGTCTATCAGGGACAGGCCCCTCCTACGAGCAGTACTTC.

The CDR3 sequence is CASSFPGEQFF. The CDR3 coding sequence is TGTGCCAGCAGTTTCCCTGGGGAGCAGTTCTTC. V usage is TRBV12-3 or TRBV12-4 and J usage is TRBJ2-1, with D unresolved. The CDR3 has 11 residues. V was clipped by 3 bases and J by 10 bases, with 7 bases between them.

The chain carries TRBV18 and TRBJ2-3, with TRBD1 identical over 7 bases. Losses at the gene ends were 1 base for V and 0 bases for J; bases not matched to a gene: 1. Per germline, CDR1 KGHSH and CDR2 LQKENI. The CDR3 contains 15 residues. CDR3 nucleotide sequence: TGTGCCAGCTCACCACAGGGGGCTAGCACAGATACGCAGTATTTT. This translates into CASSPQGASTDTQYF.

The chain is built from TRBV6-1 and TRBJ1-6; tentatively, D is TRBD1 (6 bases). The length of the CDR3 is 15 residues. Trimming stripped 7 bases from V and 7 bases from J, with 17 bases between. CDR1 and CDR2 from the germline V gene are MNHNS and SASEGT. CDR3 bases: TGTGCCAGCAAGTGGGAGACAGGACCAAATTCACCCCTCCACTTT. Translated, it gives CASKWETGPNSPLHF.

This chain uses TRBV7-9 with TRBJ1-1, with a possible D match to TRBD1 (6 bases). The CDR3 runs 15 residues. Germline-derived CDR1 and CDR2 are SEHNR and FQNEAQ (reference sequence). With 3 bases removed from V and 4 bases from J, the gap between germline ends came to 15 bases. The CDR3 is CASSFQTGSGTEAFF. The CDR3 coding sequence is TGTGCCAGCAGCTTCCAAACAGGGTCTGGCACTGAAGCTTTCTTT.

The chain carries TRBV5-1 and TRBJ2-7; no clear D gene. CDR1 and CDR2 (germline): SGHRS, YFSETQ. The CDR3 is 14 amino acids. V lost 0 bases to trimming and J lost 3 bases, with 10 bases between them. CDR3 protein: CASSLASANYEQYF. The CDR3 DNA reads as TGCGCCAGCAGCTTGGCCTCAGCAAACTACGAGCAGTACTTC.

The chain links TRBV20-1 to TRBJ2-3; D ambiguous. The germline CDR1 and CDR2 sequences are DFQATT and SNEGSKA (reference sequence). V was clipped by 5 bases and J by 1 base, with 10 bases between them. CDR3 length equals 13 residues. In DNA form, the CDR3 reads TGCAGTGCTCCACTCTACGGCACAGATACGCAGTATTTT. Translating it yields CSAPLYGTDTQYF.

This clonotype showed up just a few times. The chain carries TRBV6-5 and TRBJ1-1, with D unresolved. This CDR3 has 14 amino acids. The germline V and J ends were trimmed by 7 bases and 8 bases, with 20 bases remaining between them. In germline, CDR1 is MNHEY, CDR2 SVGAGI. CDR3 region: CASTPTRLSAEAFF. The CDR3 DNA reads TGTGCCAGCACCCCGACCAGGTTGTCCGCCGAAGCTTTCTTT.